These T cell receptor beta chains were read from a single sample in a study of blood T cell repertoires in COVID-19. TCRdb's table, derived via immunoSEQ multiplex PCR, lists solely in-frame clones and lacks some. The sample includes 150,000 to 200,000 clones, around 85% of them seen just once. Source material: peripheral blood. These receptor sequences come from a woman aged 55 to 70 with acute or convalescent COVID-19. CDR3s include the opening cysteine and the closing phenylalanine or tryptophan. A D gene is named only where the DNA matches it firmly. Size values are once, few and many counts, or a class for expanded clones, and some rows have none.

D gene: TRBD1
V gene: TRBV5-1
clone size: NA
J gene: TRBJ1-4
CDR3 DNA: TGCGCCAGCAGTCGACAGGGAAAGGCTAATGAAAAACTGTTTTTT
CDR3 protein: CASSRQGKANEKLFF

D gene: TRBD2
V gene: TRBV27
clone size: few
J gene: TRBJ2-1
CDR3 DNA: TGTGCCAGCAGATCTCCCGGGACTAGCCCAACCAATGAGCAGTTCTTC
CDR3 protein: CASRSPGTSPTNEQFF

D gene: NA
V gene: TRBV28
clone size: NA
J gene: TRBJ2-2
CDR3 DNA: TGTGCCAGCAGTTTACCAACAGAGAACACCGGGGAGCTGTTTTTT
CDR3 protein: CASSLPTENTGELFF

D gene: TRBD1
V gene: TRBV7-3
clone size: NA
J gene: TRBJ1-2
CDR3 DNA: TGTGCCAGCAGCTTAACTGGGGGACAGGGCACTTTTCGAGGCTACACCTTC
CDR3 protein: CASSLTGGQGTFRGYTF

D gene: NA
V gene: TRBV28
clone size: once
J gene: TRBJ2-5
CDR3 DNA: TGTGCCAGCAGTTTTCGCGCAGGGTTGTCGGAGACCCAGTACTTC
CDR3 protein: CASSFRAGLSETQYF

D gene: NA
V gene: TRBV24-1
clone size: NA
J gene: TRBJ1-6
CDR3 DNA: TGTGCCACCAGTGATCCCGGGGGATCACCCCTCCACTTT
CDR3 protein: CATSDPGGSPLHF

D gene: TRBD1
V gene: TRBV2
clone size: NA
J gene: TRBJ2-7
CDR3 DNA: TGTGCCAGCAGTGTGTCGACAGGGGGCCGTTCTGAGCAGTACTTC
CDR3 protein: CASSVSTGGRSEQYF

D gene: TRBD2
V gene: TRBV19
clone size: NA
J gene: TRBJ2-3
CDR3 DNA: TGTGCCAGTAGTATGGCGGGAGTACAGGTAGATACGCAGTATTTT
CDR3 protein: CASSMAGVQVDTQYF

D gene: NA
V gene: TRBV3-1/TRBV3-2
clone size: once
J gene: TRBJ1-1
CDR3 DNA: TGTGCCAGCAGCCAAGTTCTCGGTTTTATGAACACTGAAGCTTTCTTT
CDR3 protein: CASSQVLGFMNTEAFF

D gene: TRBD1
V gene: TRBV13
clone size: few
J gene: TRBJ1-1
CDR3 DNA: TGTGCCTCCCGGGGGACAGGGCGCGTTGGGGCTTTCTTT
CDR3 protein: CASRGTGRVGAFF

D gene: NA
V gene: TRBV5-1
clone size: few
J gene: TRBJ1-6
CDR3 DNA: TGCGCCAGCAGCCTTGGGGGCAGGAATTCACCCCTCCACTTT
CDR3 protein: CASSLGGRNSPLHF

D gene: NA
V gene: TRBV6-1
clone size: few
J gene: TRBJ1-1
CDR3 DNA: TGTGCCAGCAGTGACCAGGGCTCCCCGAACACTGAAGCTTTCTTT
CDR3 protein: CASSDQGSPNTEAFF

D gene: NA
V gene: TRBV5-1
clone size: few
J gene: TRBJ1-2
CDR3 DNA: TGCGCCAGCAGCTTGGATGGGGGGTACAATGGCTACACCTTC
CDR3 protein: CASSLDGGYNGYTF

D gene: TRBD2
V gene: TRBV2
clone size: NA
J gene: TRBJ2-4
CDR3 DNA: TGTGCCAGCAGCCCTAGCCGGACTAGCGCAAACAAAAACATTCAGTACTTC
CDR3 protein: CASSPSRTSANKNIQYF

D gene: NA
V gene: TRBV11-2
clone size: NA
J gene: TRBJ2-7
CDR3 DNA: TGTGCCAGCAGCTGGTCACCTACTAACTACGAGCAGTACTTC
CDR3 protein: CASSWSPTNYEQYF

D gene: TRBD1
V gene: TRBV13
clone size: NA
J gene: TRBJ2-2
CDR3 DNA: TGTGCCAGCAGCCCAGCCGGGACAGCGAACACCGGGGAGCTGTTTTTT
CDR3 protein: CASSPAGTANTGELFF

D gene: NA
V gene: TRBV2
clone size: NA
J gene: TRBJ1-1
CDR3 DNA: TGTGCCAGCAGACAATTCACGCGGGGGTCCGTCACTGAAGCTTTCTTT
CDR3 protein: CASRQFTRGSVTEAFF

D gene: TRBD1
V gene: TRBV11-2
clone size: NA
J gene: TRBJ2-1
CDR3 DNA: TGTGCCAGCAGACTTCGTCGTCAGGGGGCGAACGCCTACAATGAGCAGTTCTTC
CDR3 protein: CASRLRRQGANAYNEQFF

D gene: NA
V gene: TRBV18
clone size: NA
J gene: TRBJ2-1
CDR3 DNA: TGTGCCAGCTCACGGTCTAGCTCCTACAATGAGCAGTTCTTC
CDR3 protein: CASSRSSSYNEQFF

D gene: TRBD2
V gene: TRBV4-2
clone size: once
J gene: TRBJ2-3
CDR3 DNA: TGTGCCAGCAGCCAAGAAGGAGCTAGCCGGGGGGTGGATACGCAGTATTTT
CDR3 protein: CASSQEGASRGVDTQYF